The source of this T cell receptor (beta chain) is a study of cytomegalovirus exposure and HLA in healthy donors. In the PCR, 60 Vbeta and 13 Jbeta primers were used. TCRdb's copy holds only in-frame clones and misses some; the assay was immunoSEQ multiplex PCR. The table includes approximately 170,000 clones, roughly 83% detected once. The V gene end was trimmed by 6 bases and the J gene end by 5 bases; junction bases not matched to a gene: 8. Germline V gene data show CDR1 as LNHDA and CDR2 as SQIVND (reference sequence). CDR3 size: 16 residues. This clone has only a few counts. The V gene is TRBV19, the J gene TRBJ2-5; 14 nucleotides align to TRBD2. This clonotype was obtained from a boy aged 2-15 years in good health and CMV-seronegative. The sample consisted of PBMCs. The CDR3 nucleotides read TGTGCCAGTAGCTTCGGGACTAGCGGGAGAGCGGAGACCCAGTACTTC. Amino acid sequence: CASSFGTSGRAETQYF.